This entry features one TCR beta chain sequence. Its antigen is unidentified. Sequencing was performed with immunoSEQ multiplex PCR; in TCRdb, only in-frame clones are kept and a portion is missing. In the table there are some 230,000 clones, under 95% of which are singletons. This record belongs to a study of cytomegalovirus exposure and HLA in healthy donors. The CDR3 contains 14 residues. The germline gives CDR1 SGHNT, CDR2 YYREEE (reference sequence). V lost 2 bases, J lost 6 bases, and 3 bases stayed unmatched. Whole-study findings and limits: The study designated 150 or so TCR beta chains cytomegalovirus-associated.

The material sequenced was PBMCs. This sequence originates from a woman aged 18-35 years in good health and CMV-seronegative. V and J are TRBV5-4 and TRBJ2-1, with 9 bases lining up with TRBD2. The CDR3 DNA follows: TGTGCCAGCAGCTTTAGCGGGAGTGGCAATGAGCAGTTCTTC. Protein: CASSFSGSGNEQFF.